What follows are 27 T cell receptor beta chains derived from one specimen sequenced in a study of T-cell memory formation after mild COVID-19 (dated by TCRdb to the early 2020s). The library was produced with 5' RACE. TCRdb lists the instrument as Illumina NovaSeq 6000. TCRdb handled the public reads itself, with Q25 trimming in fastp and clone calling in MiXCR, and kept productive beta chains. Merged by CDR3 protein, the rows form single entries marked with the most common genes and DNA. The sample includes roughly 250,000 distinct CDR3 sequences, with about 16% observed a single time. The top ten clonotypes cover 3% to 4.5% of the sample. Sequences were obtained from PBMCs or a T cell subset sorted from them (not recorded which). These receptors all stem from a man aged 18 to 35 who had mild COVID-19 (a few samples of this study predate the infection). The sample titles of this study are shuffled in the database, so cell type and time point are left out; the donor was told from shared clones.

V gene TRBV4-1 combines with J gene TRBJ1-6; D is unresolved. CDR3 length: 15 residues. V dropped 1 base and J dropped 8 bases, with 12 bases sitting between them. The germline V gene has CDR1 MGHRA and CDR2 YSYEKL. The CDR3 region has the DNA TGCGCCAGCAGCCAAGGTGAGGCGGCTGATTCACCCCTCCACTTT. Translating it yields CASSQGEAADSPLHF.

DNA for the CDR3: TGTGCCTGGAGGAGTCTCAGCTCTGGAAACACCATATATTTT. Amino acid sequence: CAWRSLSSGNTIYF. The chain uses TRBV30 and TRBJ1-3; D gene uncertain. There are 14 residues in the CDR3. V gave up 3 bases and J gave up 0 bases, with 9 bases separating them. CDR1 is GTSNPN, CDR2 SVGIG, per germline (reference sequence).

The rearrangement uses TRBV4-2 and TRBJ2-5, with a tentative D call TRBD2 (6 bases). Germline CDR1 and CDR2: LGHNA and YNFKEQ. There are 16 residues in the CDR3. The V end lost 0 bases, the J end lost 3 bases, and 14 bases lay between the germline ends. DNA for the CDR3: TGTGCCAGCAGCCAAGATCCGGGACGCGGGGAAGAGACCCAGTACTTC. As protein: CASSQDPGRGEETQYF.

This clonotype was seen a few times. This chain uses TRBV5-1 with TRBJ2-5; 8 bases align to TRBD2. CDR1 and CDR2 from the germline V gene are SGHRS and YFSETQ. The CDR3 loop spans 13 amino acids. J was trimmed by 7 bases and V by 4 bases; bases with no gene match: 6. CDR3 sequence reads: CASSPLAGGTQYF. The DNA of the CDR3 is TGCGCCAGCAGCCCTCTAGCGGGTGGGACCCAGTACTTC.

Details on this clonotype: One junction end disagrees with the germline gene, perhaps due to a read error. The V call is TRBV5-1, the J call TRBJ1-1; no clear D. This CDR3 has 13 residues. Germline V gives CDR1 SGHRS, CDR2 YFSETQ. CDR3 bases: TGTGCCAGCAGCTTGGACGCGAACACTGAAGCTTTCTTT. Translation gives CASSLDANTEAFF.

This chain connects TRBV20-1 to TRBJ2-7, with D possibly TRBD2 on 6 matching bases. Germline CDR1 is DFQATT and CDR2 is SNEGSKA (reference sequence). CDR3 length: 13 residues. The V and J ends lost 6 bases and 2 bases respectively, with 14 bases between them. CDR3 loop: CSAGDSWTYEQYF. The CDR3 region has the DNA TGCAGTGCCGGGGACTCATGGACCTACGAGCAGTACTTC.

CDR3 in DNA: TGTGCCAGCAGCTTCAGGGGGAGACGGAGTGCCCATGAGCAGTTCTTC. It encodes CASSFRGRRSAHEQFF. The V and J genes are TRBV7-2 and TRBJ2-1; 7 bases fit TRBD1. This CDR3 has 16 residues. Trimming cost V 3 bases and J 8 bases; bases outside gene matches: 13. Germline V lookup: CDR1 SGHTA, CDR2 FQGNSA.

There are a few counts of this clonotype. The chain uses TRBV27 and TRBJ2-1; 9 bases align to TRBD2. The J segment lost 4 bases and the V segment lost 4 bases, leaving 14 bases of the junction unmatched. Germline-derived CDR1 and CDR2 are MNHEY and SMNVEV (reference sequence). CDR3 size: 18 residues. The DNA of the CDR3 is TGTGCCAGCAGTTACGCCCCTGGGCGGGGGGGAACATACAATGAGCAGTTCTTC. Translating it yields CASSYAPGRGGTYNEQFF.

This clonotype was observed many times. The gene calls are TRBV27 and TRBJ1-5; possible D gene TRBD1, 5 bases. Deletions cut 8 bases from V and 1 base from J, with 9 bases between. Germline V gene data show CDR1 as MNHEY and CDR2 as SMNVEV (reference sequence). CDR3 size: 13 residues. CDR3: CASVGASNQPQHF. The DNA for the CDR3 is TGTGCCAGCGTCGGGGCCAGCAATCAGCCCCAGCATTTT.

V usage is TRBV20-1 and J usage is TRBJ2-3; 12 nucleotides match TRBD2. CDR1 DFQATT and CDR2 SNEGSKA come from the germline V gene (reference sequence). The CDR3 is 13 residues long. V shed 6 bases and J 6 bases; nucleotides not matched to a gene: 4. The DNA of the CDR3 is TGCAGTGCCCGACTAGCGGGGGTGGATACGCAGTATTTT. This gives the protein CSARLAGVDTQYF.

This chain uses TRBV18 with TRBJ1-1; no clear D gene. V lost 3 bases to trimming and J lost 6 bases, with 8 bases between them. Germline values: CDR1 KGHSH, CDR2 LQKENI. There are 12 residues in the CDR3. The CDR3 is CASSPGLAEAFF. The DNA of the CDR3 is TGTGCCAGCTCACCGGGGTTAGCTGAAGCTTTCTTT.

This clonotype was seen only a few times. This CDR3 reads CASTGGTGPHEQYV. The CDR3, as DNA: TGTGCCAGCACTGGAGGGACAGGGCCCCACGAGCAGTACGTC. The chain links TRBV2 to TRBJ2-7; 9 bases are a match to TRBD1. CDR1 SNHLY and CDR2 FYNNEI come from the germline V gene. The CDR3 extends over 14 amino acids. Germline trimming cut 7 bases from V and 5 bases from J; bases unmatched to any gene: 9.

This chain joins TRBV7-9 and TRBJ2-1; TRBD2 aligns across 7 bases. V gave up 2 bases and J gave up 2 bases; unmatched junction bases: 3. Germline CDR1 is SEHNR and CDR2 is FQNEAQ (reference sequence). The CDR3 totals 15 residues. DNA of the CDR3: TGTGCCAGCAGCTTATTCGCGGGGGCCTACAATGAGCAGTTCTTC. Its protein is CASSLFAGAYNEQFF.

The chain has TRBV18 and TRBJ1-5, with 7 positions matching TRBD1. This CDR3 contains 16 residues. In germline, CDR1 is KGHSH, CDR2 LQKENI. The junction had 10 bases not matched to a gene; V was cut back by 3 bases and J by 5 bases. As DNA, the CDR3 is TGTGCCAGCTCACCGCGGCGGGGGCAGGGGGATCAGCCCCAGCATTTT. Its translation is CASSPRRGQGDQPQHF. Full variable domain (remainder filled in from reference TRBV18 and TRBJ1-5): NAGVMQNPRHLVRRRGQEARLRCSPMKGHSHVYWYRQLPEEGLKFMVYLQKENIIDESGMPKERFSAEFPKEGPSILRIQQVVRGDSAAYFCASSPRRGQGDQPQHFGDGTRLSIL.

This clonotype was detected a few times. This rearrangement joins TRBV5-6 to TRBJ1-2; a weak D match, TRBD1 (6 bases). The V gene's germline CDR1 is SGHDT and CDR2 YYEEEE. This CDR3 comprises 15 residues. V was shortened by 2 bases and J by 1 base, with 12 bases between the two germline ends. In DNA, the CDR3 is TGTGCCAGCAGCTTCGGACAGACGTTTAACTATGGCTACACCTTC. Translating gives CASSFGQTFNYGYTF.

The chain joins TRBV19 to TRBJ2-1; 8 bases align to TRBD1. CDR3 length: 14 amino acids. The germline CDR1 and CDR2 sequences are LNHDA and SQIVND (reference sequence). Trimming cost V 8 bases and J 5 bases; bases outside gene matches: 8. CDR3 sequence (DNA): TGTGCCAGTGAGAACCGGGACAGGAACAATGAGCAGTTCTTC. It codes for CASENRDRNNEQFF.

The CDR3 nucleotides read TGTGCCAGCTCACTAATAGCGGGGCCGTACAATGAGCAGTTCTTC. This gives the protein CASSLIAGPYNEQFF. The rearrangement links TRBV18 to TRBJ2-1; TRBD2 aligns across 8 bases. The CDR3 has 15 residues. Germline V lookup: CDR1 KGHSH, CDR2 LQKENI. The V gene end was trimmed by 4 bases and the J gene end by 4 bases; junction bases not matched to a gene: 6.

This clonotype has more than one count but fewer than ten. The genes are TRBV20-1 and TRBJ1-1, with a tentative D call TRBD1 (6 bases). This CDR3 is 14 amino acids long. Deletions cut 1 base from V and 4 bases from J, with 13 bases between. Germline V gives CDR1 DFQATT, CDR2 SNEGSKA (reference sequence). The CDR3: CSARGDKGGTEAFF. The DNA for the CDR3 is TGCAGTGCTAGAGGGGACAAGGGCGGCACTGAAGCTTTCTTT.

The V gene is TRBV7-3, the J gene TRBJ2-1; 15 bases align to TRBD2. V lost 6 bases, J lost 3 bases, and 18 bases stayed unmatched. The CDR3 loop spans 21 amino acids. The germline CDR1 and CDR2 sequences are SGHTA and FQGTGA. The CDR3 sequence is CASRAGTQWTSGGAVYNEQFF. The CDR3 nucleotides are TGTGCCAGCAGGGCCGGGACTCAGTGGACTAGCGGGGGGGCCGTCTACAATGAGCAGTTCTTC.

V usage is TRBV30 and J usage is TRBJ2-7, with no clear D. Trimming shortened V by 0 bases and J by 3 bases, and 9 bases separated the two germline ends. Germline CDR1 reads GTSNPN; CDR2 reads SVGIG (reference sequence). This CDR3 spans 13 amino acids. The CDR3 coding sequence is TGTGCCTGGAGTGTTAACAGAGACTACGAGCAGTACTTC. This codes for CAWSVNRDYEQYF.

This clonotype was detected only a few times. V gene TRBV12-5 combines with J gene TRBJ2-1; D perhaps matches TRBD2 (6 bases). V lost 0 bases and J 6 bases, leaving 18 bases between the germline ends. Germline CDR1 and CDR2: LGHNT and FRNRAP. This CDR3 is 17 amino acids long. The CDR3 region has the DNA TGTGCTAGTGGTTTGGTCGTGAATAGGAGGGTGGCCAATGAGCAGTTCTTC. It encodes CASGLVVNRRVANEQFF.

The chain combines TRBV20-1 with TRBJ2-1; 8 bases map to TRBD2. Germline CDR1 reads DFQATT; CDR2 reads SNEGSKA (reference sequence). With V trimmed by 0 bases and J by 2 bases, 3 bases remained unmatched. The CDR3 runs to 15 residues. The CDR3 region has the DNA TGCAGTGCTAGAGAAAGGACTAGCCCCTACAATGAGCAGTTCTTC. The encoded protein is CSARERTSPYNEQFF.

The chain uses TRBV18 and TRBJ1-2; D gene unclear. The V end lost 2 bases, the J end lost 4 bases, and 8 bases lay between the germline ends. Germline CDR1 is KGHSH and CDR2 is LQKENI. This CDR3 comprises 13 residues. CDR3 nucleotides: TGTGCCAGCTCACCAGACGGATCCTATGGCTACACCTTC. Amino acid sequence: CASSPDGSYGYTF. Together with reference TRBV18 and TRBJ1-2, the CDR3 gives the full variable domain: NAGVMQNPRHLVRRRGQEARLRCSPMKGHSHVYWYRQLPEEGLKFMVYLQKENIIDESGMPKERFSAEFPKEGPSILRIQQVVRGDSAAYFCASSPDGSYGYTFGSGTRLTVV.

The sample holds a few counts of this clonotype. The gene calls are TRBV15 and TRBJ1-6, with D perhaps TRBD1 (6 bases). The V and J ends lost 6 bases and 9 bases respectively, with 15 bases between them. CDR1 and CDR2 from the germline V gene are LNHNV and YYDKDF (reference sequence). The CDR3 loop spans 14 amino acids. The CDR3 region has the DNA TGTGCCACCAGTCGGCAGGGGTTGAGTTCACCCCTCCACTTT. Translating it yields CATSRQGLSSPLHF.

This clonotype was seen a few times. The V gene is TRBV6-2 or TRBV6-3, the J gene TRBJ2-1; a weak D match, TRBD2 (5 bases). V lost 6 bases and J lost 8, with 17 bases in between. Germline V gene sequence: CDR1 MNHEY, CDR2 SVGEGT. The CDR3 contains 14 residues. The CDR3 nucleotides read TGTGCCAGCAGAGAGGGTCCCGGTGGGTATGAGCAGTTCTTC. As protein: CASREGPGGYEQFF.

This clonotype was seen a few times. CDR3 loop: CASSPATGLDYGYTF. The CDR3 bases are TGTGCCAGCTCACCAGCGACAGGGCTGGACTATGGCTACACCTTC. The chain carries TRBV18 and TRBJ1-2, with TRBD1 identical over 7 bases. V lost 2 bases to trimming and J lost 3 bases; unmatched junction nucleotides: 6. This CDR3 has 15 residues. From germline, CDR1 is KGHSH and CDR2 LQKENI.

The chain has TRBV18 and TRBJ2-7; TRBD2 matches at 11 bases. Trimming took 4 bases from V and 4 from J; bases not matched to a gene: 9. CDR3 length: 16 residues. Germline V gives CDR1 KGHSH, CDR2 LQKENI. CDR3 DNA sequence: TGTGCCAGCTCACGTAGCGGGGGGGCCTTTGCATACGAGCAGTACTTC. Amino acids: CASSRSGGAFAYEQYF.